The text below deals with one T cell receptor beta chain. The data were taken from a study of monozygotic twins with inflammatory bowel disease. TCRdb re-called the 5' RACE reads and catalogs CDR3 proteins one per entry, DNA excluded. The ten top clones account for 9.5% to 15%, within a sample of approximately 120,000 distinct CDR3 sequences. The germline gives CDR1 MGHRA, CDR2 YSYEKL. The CDR3 is made up of 16 amino acids. V usage is TRBV4-1 and J usage is TRBJ1-2. Material: blood. The sequence came from a human donor with ulcerative colitis or Crohn's disease, or a healthy co-twin of an affected twin (not recorded which). The CDR3 region is CASSQDRGPEGYGYTF.